Each of the 10 T cell receptor beta chains below was sequenced from the same sample in a study of T cell responses to AZD1222 COVID-19 vaccine. Produced via immunoSEQ multiplex PCR; TCRdb's table is partial and in-frame only. Of some 180,000 clones listed, 80% to 95% are singletons. The sample consisted of peripheral blood, taken on day 0 of AZD1222 vaccination. The receptors were sampled from an adult in good health.

This chain uses TRBV7-9 with TRBJ2-7; 9 nucleotides line up with TRBD1. CDR3 length equals 16 residues. With 5 bases clipped from V and 3 bases from J, the junction kept 11 bases outside the gene matches. CDR1 and CDR2 from the germline V gene are SEHNR and FQNEAQ (reference sequence). The CDR3 is CASSRDRAGALYEQYF. DNA for the CDR3: TGTGCCAGCAGCCGGGACAGGGCGGGGGCTCTCTACGAGCAGTACTTC.

The chain carries TRBV6-5 and TRBJ1-6; D might be TRBD1 (5 bases). Germline-derived CDR1 and CDR2 are MNHEY and SVGAGI. The V end was cut by 6 bases, the J end by 8 bases, with 17 bases between. The CDR3 contains 15 residues. CDR3 amino acids: CASSYDRGWDSPLHF. CDR3 DNA sequence: TGTGCCAGCAGCTACGACAGAGGGTGGGATTCACCCCTCCACTTT.

The genes are TRBV19 and TRBJ1-4; 7 bases are a match to TRBD1. Germline V lookup: CDR1 LNHDA, CDR2 SQIVND (reference sequence). Trimming cost V 6 bases and J 11 bases; bases outside gene matches: 15. The CDR3 covers 15 residues. CDR3 nucleotide sequence: TGTGCCAGTAGCACGGCTCGGGAACAGGGGAATAAACTGTTTTTT. It encodes CASSTAREQGNKLFF.

This clone was found once. This sequence joins TRBV6-2 or TRBV6-3 and TRBJ2-5; 11 bases line up with TRBD2. This CDR3 is built from 14 residues. Germline V gives CDR1 MNHEY, CDR2 SVGEGT. J was trimmed by 3 bases and V by 5 bases; bases with no gene match: 2. In nucleotides, the CDR3 is TGTGCCAGCAGTAGGGGACTAGCGGAAGAGACCCAGTACTTC. Protein sequence: CASSRGLAEETQYF.

The CDR3 DNA is TGTGCCAGCAGTTGGACGGGCAATCAGCCCCAGCATTTT. Encoded protein: CASSWTGNQPQHF. The genes are TRBV27 and TRBJ1-5; the D is unclear. Per germline, CDR1 MNHEY and CDR2 SMNVEV (reference sequence). Trimming pared 4 bases from V and 2 bases from J, leaving 6 bases between. The CDR3 consists of 13 residues.

The chain is built from TRBV30 and TRBJ1-6; 7 bases match TRBD1. Looked up from germline, CDR1 is GTSNPN and CDR2 is SVGIG (reference sequence). The V gene end was trimmed by 5 bases and the J gene end by 7 bases; junction bases not matched to a gene: 8. The CDR3 spans 14 residues. The CDR3 sequence: CAWSPGQSNSPLHF. Written as DNA, the CDR3 is TGTGCCTGGTCACCGGGACAGTCGAATTCACCCCTCCACTTT.

Turning to this clone: This sample includes further DNA sequences coding for the same CDR3. The chain carries TRBV5-1 and TRBJ2-7; D perhaps matches TRBD2 (6 bases). The CDR3 has 13 residues. Germline CDR1 reads SGHRS; CDR2 reads YFSETQ. V shed 0 bases and J shed 3 bases, with 7 bases lying between them. The CDR3: CASSLVGGYEQYF. DNA for the CDR3: TGCGCCAGCAGCTTGGTGGGAGGCTACGAGCAGTACTTC. The entire variable domain, with the rest obtained from reference TRBV5-1 and TRBJ2-7, is as follows: KAGVTQTPRYLIKTRGQQVTLSCSPISGHRSVSWYQQTPGQGLQFLFEYFSETQRNKGNFPGRFSGRQFSNSRSEMNVSTLELGDSALYLCASSLVGGYEQYFGPGTRLTVT.

The chain combines TRBV7-2 with TRBJ1-1; D gene uncertain. V was cut by 1 base and J by 1 base, with 7 bases left in between. Per the germline V gene, CDR1 is SGHTA and CDR2 is FQGNSA. The CDR3 consists of 14 residues. DNA of the CDR3: TGTGCCAGCAGCTTAGGTCCGGGGAACACTGAAGCTTTCTTT. As protein: CASSLGPGNTEAFF.

V and J are TRBV7-9 and TRBJ1-2; possible D gene TRBD1, 6 bases. The CDR3 runs 12 residues. V lost 2 bases and J 8 bases, leaving 9 bases between the germline ends. In germline, CDR1 is SEHNR, CDR2 FQNEAQ (reference sequence). The CDR3: CASSLQGRGYTF. CDR3 bases: TGTGCCAGCAGCTTACAGGGGAGAGGCTACACCTTC.

This rearrangement joins TRBV9 to TRBJ2-1, with 8 bases fitting TRBD2. The CDR3 sequence is 16 residues long. After removal of 4 bases from V and 1 base from J, the junction contained 7 bases not matched to a gene. Germline V CDR1 and CDR2: SGDLS, YYNGEE. Written as DNA, the CDR3 is TGTGCCAGCAGCCCCCGACGGGGGGGATCCTACAATGAGCAGTTCTTC. Translation: CASSPRRGGSYNEQFF.